A single T cell receptor beta chain is shown here with its context. There is no known antigen for this receptor. Nothing much larger sits one base from this clone, and base qualities are not available. The collaborating institutions used their own protocols to collect whole blood in K2EDTA tubes. Collaborator samples were shipped for TCRbeta analysis as frozen whole blood, isolated PBMCs, or DNA extracted from either sample type. The CDR3 holds 12 amino acids from the cysteine to the phenylalanine. Only the CDR3 part of the read is kept: 36 bases, read in frame from the first base. The germline V gene yields SGHAT for CDR1 and FQNNGV for CDR2. Here V drops 5 bases and J drops 7 bases, and the junction holds 2 bases not matched to any gene. The data were obtained in a study of blood T cell repertoires in COVID-19 (TCRdb year 2020). Concerning the study at large: Collaborator samples came from the United States, Italy and Spain and covered acute and convalescent phases of COVID-19. The prospective study material was composed of cDNA or gDNA derived from T cells, B-cell-depleted T cells, or PBMCs. Deeply sampled blood TCRbeta repertoires from subjects exposed to, actively infected with, or recovered from COVID-19 were included in the dataset. The repertoires were made available in a free public database intended to serve as a resource for research on the immune response to SARS-CoV-2. Samples were obtained from the ongoing ImmuneRACE study (first 160 participants) and from approximately 1,200 subjects provided by 6 global collaborators. A de-identified subject ID, COVID-19 status, age in years and sex were almost always included in the sample metadata. Where available, HLA class I and class II types were obtained from metadata supplied by the sample provider rather than from assay-based typing. The full study reports these points: How much clinical and demographic metadata was included differed by source and by participant, and the metadata was provided uncurated.

TCRbeta CDR3 regions were amplified from genomic DNA by means of the immunoSEQ Assay, a bias-controlled multiplex PCR. In the authors' own workflow: The number of nucleated cells in each sample was estimated by amplification of reference gene primers within the assay. Sequence reads were collapsed and filtered to measure the absolute abundance of every unique TCRbeta CDR3 rearrangement. For each sample, productive Simpson clonality was calculated by taking the square root of Simpson's diversity index across productive rearrangements. TCRdb's version of the immuneACCESS table is confined to in-frame rearrangements and falls short of the full clone set. An unresolved V gene accounts for under half of the shortfall where checked; the remainder is of unknown origin. V, J and clone size are those of that table, while D and trimming were read from the DNA. The sample contains roughly 16,000 clones, roughly nine tenths of them found a single time. The top ten hold 10% of the sample.

This receptor was identified in an elderly man with acute or convalescent COVID-19. Sequenced input: peripheral blood. The chain was built from TRBV11-2 and TRBJ2-1; the central 7 bases match TRBD2. Read as DNA, the sequence is TGTGCCAGCAGCCCTAGCGGAAATGAGCAGTTCTTC. This encodes CASSPSGNEQFF.